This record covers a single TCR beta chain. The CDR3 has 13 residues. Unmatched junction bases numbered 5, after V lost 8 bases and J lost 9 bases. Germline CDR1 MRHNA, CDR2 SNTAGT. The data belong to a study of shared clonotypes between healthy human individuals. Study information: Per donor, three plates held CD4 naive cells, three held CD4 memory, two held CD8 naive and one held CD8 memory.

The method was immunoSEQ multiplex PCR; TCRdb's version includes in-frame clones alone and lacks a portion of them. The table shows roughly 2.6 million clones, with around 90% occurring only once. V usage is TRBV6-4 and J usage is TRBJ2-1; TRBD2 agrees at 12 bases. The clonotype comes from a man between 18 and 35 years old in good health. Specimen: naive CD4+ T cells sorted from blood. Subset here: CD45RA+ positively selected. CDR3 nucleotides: TGTGCCAGCCGACTAGCGGGAGAACCTGAGCAGTTCTTC. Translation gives CASRLAGEPEQFF.